This TCR beta chain was captured by sequencing in a study of T cell changes during pregnancy in multiple sclerosis. TCRdb's copy holds only in-frame clones and misses some; the assay was immunoSEQ multiplex PCR. This table holds fewer than 45,000 clones, roughly 92% found once. This clonotype originated in a female donor with multiple sclerosis, enrolled in a pregnancy study. Sequencing used CD4+ T cells from peripheral blood mononuclear cells, obtained in the first trimester of pregnancy.

CDR3 in amino acids: CASSLFGNQPQHF. CDR3 DNA: TGTGCCAGCAGTTTGTTCGGTAATCAGCCCCAGCATTTT. This rearrangement joins TRBV28 to TRBJ1-5; no reliable D call. The CDR3 has 13 residues. Germline loops: CDR1 MDHEN, CDR2 SYDVKM. V was trimmed by 3 bases and J by 4 bases, leaving 7 bases between them.